This entry lists 17 T cell receptor beta chains sequenced from one sample in a study of T cells after somatic rescue of genetic block. Sequencing used immunoSEQ multiplex PCR; TCRdb keeps in-frame clones, though not all of them. The sample shows 70,000 or so clones, approximately 90% of them seen only once. Material for sequencing was peripheral blood mononuclear cells (PBMCs). Receptor source: a man aged 40-49 years.

The genes are TRBV10-3 and TRBJ1-5; a weak D match, TRBD1 (6 bases). V dropped 2 bases and J dropped 7 bases, with 12 bases sitting between them. This CDR3 is 14 amino acids long. CDR1 is ENHRY, CDR2 SYGVKD, per germline. The CDR3 sequence is CAISEGGEWQPQHF. CDR3 sequence (DNA): TGTGCCATCAGTGAGGGGGGCGAATGGCAGCCCCAGCATTTT.

The chain joins TRBV7-9 to TRBJ1-6; D is undetermined. The V end was cut by 0 bases, the J end by 0 bases, with 6 bases between. The germline CDR1 and CDR2 sequences are SEHNR and FQNEAQ (reference sequence). The CDR3 is made up of 16 amino acids. CDR3 bases: TGTGCCAGCAGCTTAGCGCGAAGCTCCTATAATTCACCCCTCCACTTT. Translated: CASSLARSSYNSPLHF.

The sample holds one count of this clone. The V call is TRBV5-1, the J call TRBJ2-5; 7 nucleotides line up with TRBD1. This CDR3 is built from 13 residues. Trimming cost V 4 bases and J 4 bases; bases outside gene matches: 4. Germline V gene sequence: CDR1 SGHRS, CDR2 YFSETQ. The CDR3 coding sequence is TGCGCCAGCAGCGACGGACAGGTAGAGACCCAGTACTTC. Protein product: CASSDGQVETQYF.

This clone was seen once. The chain joins TRBV6-6 to TRBJ1-1, with 11 nucleotides matching TRBD1. Germline CDR1 is MNHNY and CDR2 is SVGAGI (reference sequence). The CDR3 runs to 16 residues. Trimming took 5 bases from V and 5 from J; bases not matched to a gene: 10. The DNA for the CDR3 is TGTGCCAGCAGTCCGCCGTCCGGGACAGGGGGGACTGAAGCTTTCTTT. Translation: CASSPPSGTGGTEAFF.

The rearrangement joins TRBV18 to TRBJ2-1; D is perhaps TRBD1 (5 bases). The V gene lost 5 bases and the J gene lost 3 bases, with 8 bases spanning the gap. The CDR3 spans 13 residues. Germline loops: CDR1 KGHSH, CDR2 LQKENI. CDR3 residues: CASSLTGYNEQFF. Here the CDR3 DNA reads TGTGCCAGCTCATTAACAGGCTACAATGAGCAGTTCTTC.

This chain uses TRBV6-1 with TRBJ1-2; 11 bases are a match to TRBD1. CDR1 MNHNS and CDR2 SASEGT come from the germline V gene. V was pared by 6 bases and J by 4 bases, with 7 bases of the junction left unmatched. The CDR3 runs to 15 residues. The CDR3 loop is CASRRTGGEVYGYTF. CDR3 coding DNA: TGTGCCAGCAGACGGACAGGGGGCGAGGTCTATGGCTACACCTTC.

The J gene is TRBJ2-3, the V gene TRBV9; 7 bases fit TRBD2. From germline, CDR1 is SGDLS and CDR2 YYNGEE. The length of the CDR3 is 17 residues. Germline trimming cut 4 bases from V and 4 bases from J; bases unmatched to any gene: 15. This CDR3 reads CASSPRVGRERADTQYF. The CDR3 DNA reads as TGTGCCAGCAGCCCCCGGGTTGGGCGGGAGAGGGCAGATACGCAGTATTTT.

The V call is TRBV7-9, the J call TRBJ1-5; 7 bases are shared with TRBD1. Germline CDR1 is SEHNR and CDR2 is FQNEAQ (reference sequence). With 7 bases clipped from V and 3 bases from J, the junction kept 15 bases outside the gene matches. The CDR3 contains 17 residues. The CDR3 DNA sequence: TGTGCCAGCATCCCGGGGAAGGACAGGTCAAACAATCAGCCCCAGCATTTT. This translates into CASIPGKDRSNNQPQHF.

The chain couples TRBV7-9 to TRBJ1-2, with D hard to call. V shed 2 bases and J shed 5 bases, with 9 bases lying between them. There are 13 residues in the CDR3. Germline CDR1 and CDR2: SEHNR and FQNEAQ (reference sequence). In nucleotides, the CDR3 is TGTGCCAGCAGCTTATCGGCACCGTATGGCTACACCTTC. Its protein product is CASSLSAPYGYTF.

In this sample, this clone turned up once. This sequence joins TRBV20-1 and TRBJ2-5; D is uncertain. Trimming stripped 7 bases from V and 5 bases from J, with 11 bases between. CDR1 and CDR2 from the germline V gene are DFQATT and SNEGSKA (reference sequence). The CDR3 is 11 amino acids. CDR3 sequence reads: CSGQGPETQYF. The CDR3 DNA sequence: TGCAGTGGCCAAGGGCCGGAGACCCAGTACTTC.

This clone turned up a few times. This chain uses TRBV2 with TRBJ1-4; D remains unclear. V gave up 2 bases and J gave up 1 base, with 17 bases separating them. Germline V gene data show CDR1 as SNHLY and CDR2 as FYNNEI. This CDR3 is built from 18 residues. CDR3 in DNA: TGTGCCAGCAGTGAAACGCCGTGGGGAGTAGAAACTAATGAAAAACTGTTTTTT. Encoded protein: CASSETPWGVETNEKLFF.

The V call is TRBV7-2, the J call TRBJ1-1; D unresolved. V lost 5 bases, J lost 5 bases, and 12 bases lay in between. The CDR3 covers 13 residues. From germline, CDR1 is SGHTA and CDR2 FQGNSA. Here the CDR3 reads CASSLRGWTEAFF. CDR3 nucleotide sequence: TGTGCCAGCAGCCTACGGGGTTGGACTGAAGCTTTCTTT.

J is TRBJ2-3 and V is TRBV10-3; TRBD2 agrees at 15 bases. The CDR3 is 17 residues long. Germline CDR1 and CDR2: ENHRY and SYGVKD. J lost 2 bases, V lost 6 bases, and 6 bases had no gene match. The CDR3 here is CAIRGLAGGRDTDTQYF. CDR3 bases: TGTGCCATCAGGGGACTAGCGGGGGGCCGGGACACAGATACGCAGTATTTT.

The chain uses TRBV7-3 and TRBJ2-2; D may be TRBD1 (5 bases). The V and J ends lost 5 bases and 7 bases respectively, with 11 bases between them. The CDR3 has 13 amino acids. The germline V gene has CDR1 SGHTA and CDR2 FQGTGA. CDR3 loop: CASSELRGGELFF. The CDR3 DNA follows: TGTGCCAGCAGCGAACTTAGGGGCGGGGAGCTGTTTTTT.

V is TRBV6-6 and J is TRBJ1-1; D ambiguous. Germline loops: CDR1 MNHNY, CDR2 SVGAGI (reference sequence). The CDR3 is 14 residues long. Between the trimmed V and J ends, which lost 0 bases and 4 bases, there was a span of 9 bases. CDR3 in DNA: TGTGCCAGCAGTTACTCAGTCGGAAGCACTGAAGCTTTCTTT. Translating it yields CASSYSVGSTEAFF.

V gene TRBV28 combines with J gene TRBJ2-1; D is unresolved. Trimming removed 1 base from V and 7 bases from J, with 11 bases in between. The CDR3 loop spans 14 amino acids. From germline, CDR1 is MDHEN and CDR2 SYDVKM. The CDR3 here is CASSLFLAVNEQFF. CDR3 nucleotides: TGTGCCAGCAGTTTATTTTTGGCGGTGAATGAGCAGTTCTTC. Full variable domain (rest looked up from reference TRBV28 and TRBJ2-1): DVKVTQSSRYLVKRTGEKVFLECVQDMDHENMFWYRQDPGLGLRLIYFSYDVKMKEKGDIPEGYSVSREKKERFSLILESASTNQTSMYLCASSLFLAVNEQFFGPGTRLTVL.

The rearrangement links TRBV6-1 to TRBJ2-1; D is undetermined. V lost 5 bases and J 6 bases, leaving 5 bases between the germline ends. Germline CDR1 and CDR2: MNHNS and SASEGT. This CDR3 has 11 amino acids. As DNA, the CDR3 is TGTGCCAGCAGTAGACTCAATGAGCAGTTCTTC. Its translation: CASSRLNEQFF.